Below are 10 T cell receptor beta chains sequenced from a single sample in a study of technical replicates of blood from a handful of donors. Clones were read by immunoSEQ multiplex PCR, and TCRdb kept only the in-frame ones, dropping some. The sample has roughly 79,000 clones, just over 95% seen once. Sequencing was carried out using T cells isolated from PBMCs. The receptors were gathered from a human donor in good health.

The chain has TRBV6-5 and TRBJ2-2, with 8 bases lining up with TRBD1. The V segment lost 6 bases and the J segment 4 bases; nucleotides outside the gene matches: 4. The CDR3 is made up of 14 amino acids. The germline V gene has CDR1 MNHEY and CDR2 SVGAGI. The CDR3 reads CASRNQGATGELFF. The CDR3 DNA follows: TGTGCCAGCAGAAACCAGGGGGCCACCGGGGAGCTGTTTTTT.

CDR3 DNA: TGTGCCAGTAGTCCGACCTTGGAACAGGGGGCTTTCAATCAGCCCCAGCATTTT. Residues: CASSPTLEQGAFNQPQHF. The chain is built from TRBV19 and TRBJ1-5, with 9 nucleotides matching TRBD1. The length of the CDR3 is 18 residues. The junction had 14 bases not matched to a gene; V was cut back by 5 bases and J by 3 bases. The germline gives CDR1 LNHDA, CDR2 SQIVND (reference sequence).

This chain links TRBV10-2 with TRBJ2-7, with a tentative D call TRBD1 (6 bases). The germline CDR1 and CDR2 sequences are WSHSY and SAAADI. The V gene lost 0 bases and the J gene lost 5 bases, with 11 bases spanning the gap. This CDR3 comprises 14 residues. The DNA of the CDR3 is TGCGCCAGCAGTGAGTCGTACAGGGTGGACGAGCAGTACTTC. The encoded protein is CASSESYRVDEQYF.

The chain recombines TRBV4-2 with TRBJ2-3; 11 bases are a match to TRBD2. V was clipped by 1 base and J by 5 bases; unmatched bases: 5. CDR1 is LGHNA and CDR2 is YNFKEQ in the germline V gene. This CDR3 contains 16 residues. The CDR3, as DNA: TGTGCCAGCAGCCAAGCACTAGCGGGAGCTCAAGATACGCAGTATTTT. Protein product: CASSQALAGAQDTQYF.

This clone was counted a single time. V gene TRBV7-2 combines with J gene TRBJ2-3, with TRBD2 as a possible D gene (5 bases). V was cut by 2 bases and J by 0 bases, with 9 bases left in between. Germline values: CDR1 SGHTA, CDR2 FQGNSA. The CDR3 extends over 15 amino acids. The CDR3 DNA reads TGTGCCAGCAGCTTATCAGCGGTGAGCACAGATACGCAGTATTTT. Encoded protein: CASSLSAVSTDTQYF.

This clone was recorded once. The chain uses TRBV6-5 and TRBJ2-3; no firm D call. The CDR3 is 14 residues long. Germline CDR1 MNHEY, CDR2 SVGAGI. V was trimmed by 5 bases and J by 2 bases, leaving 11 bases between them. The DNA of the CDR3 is TGTGCCAGCAGTCTGGAGTACTCCACAGATACGCAGTATTTT. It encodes CASSLEYSTDTQYF.

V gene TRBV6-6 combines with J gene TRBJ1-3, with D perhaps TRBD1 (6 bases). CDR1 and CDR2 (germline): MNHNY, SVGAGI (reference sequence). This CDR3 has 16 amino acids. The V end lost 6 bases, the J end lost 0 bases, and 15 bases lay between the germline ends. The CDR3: CASRPTDSISGNTIYF. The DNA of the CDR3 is TGTGCCAGCAGACCCACGGACAGCATCTCTGGAAACACCATATATTTT.

CDR3 coding DNA: TGTGCCAGCTCACCACAGTTGACTTCAGGGGAGCTGTTTTTT. This gives the protein CASSPQLTSGELFF. V gene TRBV18 combines with J gene TRBJ2-2, with unresolved D. Germline V lookup: CDR1 KGHSH, CDR2 LQKENI. CDR3 length: 14 residues. The V and J ends lost 1 base and 8 bases respectively, with 11 bases between them.

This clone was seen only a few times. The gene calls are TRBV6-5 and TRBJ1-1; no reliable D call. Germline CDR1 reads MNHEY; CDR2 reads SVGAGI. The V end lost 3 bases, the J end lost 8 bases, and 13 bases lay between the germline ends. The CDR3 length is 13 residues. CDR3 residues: CASSYSGLTEAFF. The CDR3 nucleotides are TGTGCCAGCAGTTATAGCGGATTAACAGAAGCTTTCTTT.

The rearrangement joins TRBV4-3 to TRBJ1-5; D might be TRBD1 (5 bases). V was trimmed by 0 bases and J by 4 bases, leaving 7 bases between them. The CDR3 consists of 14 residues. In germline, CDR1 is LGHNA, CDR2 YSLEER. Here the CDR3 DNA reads TGCGCCAGCAGCCAAGACAAGGGGAATCAGCCCCAGCATTTT. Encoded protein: CASSQDKGNQPQHF.